Sequencing of this TCR beta chain was carried out in a study of OX40 agonist ivuxolimab in advanced cancers. Study-level findings and limits: The work left the antigen specificity of expanded peripheral T cells undetermined.

Per the germline V gene, CDR1 is LNHDA and CDR2 is SQIVND (reference sequence). V dropped 8 bases and J dropped 5 bases, with 15 bases sitting between them. There are 13 residues in the CDR3. Produced via immunoSEQ multiplex PCR; TCRdb's table is partial and in-frame only. The repertoire includes about 60,000 clones, roughly 80% of them detected once, and more than 1.5% sits in the top ten. The sample holds one count of this clone. Its antigen remains unknown. The sequencing used CD4+ or CD8+ T cells sorted from blood, collected in a trial of the OX40 agonist ivuxolimab. The receptor was isolated from an adult with an advanced solid tumor such as melanoma, head and neck, liver or kidney cancer. The chain joins TRBV19 to TRBJ1-2; the D gene is possibly TRBD1 (6 bases). The CDR3, as DNA: TGTGCCAGTGCCGGCAGGGGATCGTATGGCTACACCTTC. Residues: CASAGRGSYGYTF. The full variable domain, with the rest looked up from reference TRBV19 and TRBJ1-2, is DGGITQSPKYLFRKEGQNVTLSCEQNLNHDAMYWYRQDPGQGLRLIYYSQIVNDFQKGDIAEGYSVSREKKESFPLTVTSAQKNPTAFYLCASAGRGSYGYTFGSGTRLTVV.